These T cell receptor beta chains were read from a single sample in a study of blood T cell repertoires in COVID-19. Clones were read by immunoSEQ multiplex PCR, and TCRdb kept only the in-frame ones, dropping some. The table lists about 410,000 clones, 89% of them singletons, with 1.5% to 1.8% in the top ten. Sequenced: peripheral blood. The receptors derive from a woman in her forties with COVID-19, enrolled during active disease. The CDR3 runs from the conserved cysteine through the conserved F or W. The order of the fields is clone size, D gene, J gene, V gene, CDR3 DNA, CDR3 protein. D genes are given only for firm matches. Only some rows state a clone size, as once, few, many or a class for expanded clones.

.	.	TRBJ1-6	TRBV19	TGTGCCAGTAGTATCGATCAGGGGAAAGACTCACCCCTCCACTTT	CASSIDQGKDSPLHF
.	TRBD1	TRBJ1-1	TRBV27	TGTGCCAGCAGGTACGCTTGGCAGGGGGCGCGGGGAGGGACTGAAGCTTTCTTT	CASRYAWQGARGGTEAFF
.	TRBD1	TRBJ1-1	TRBV28	TGTGCCAGCAGTCCTTGGCTGGGGACAGATGTTGAAGCTTTCTTT	CASSPWLGTDVEAFF
.	.	TRBJ2-7	TRBV9	TGTGCCAGCAGCGTAGCTCCGGGAGTAGCATCCTACGAGCAGTACTTC	CASSVAPGVASYEQYF
.	TRBD1	TRBJ1-5	TRBV27	TGTGCCAGCAGTTTAATGGGGTCAGGGGGCTTGGGGCAGCCCCAGCATTTT	CASSLMGSGGLGQPQHF
.	.	TRBJ2-1	TRBV18	TGTGCCAGCTCACCAACTGCGGTGAGCTCCTACAATGAGCAGTTCTTC	CASSPTAVSSYNEQFF
.	.	TRBJ1-2	TRBV7-2	TGTGCCAGCAGCTTAGTTCTGAGCTATGGCTACACCTTC	CASSLVLSYGYTF
.	TRBD2	TRBJ2-1	TRBV19	TGTGCCAGTAGTCGCGACCTACGACTAGCACCTATTGAGCAGTTCTTC	CASSRDLRLAPIEQFF
.	TRBD1	TRBJ2-7	TRBV19	TGTGCCAGTAGGGAGACAGGGGGCTCCTACGAGCAGTACTTC	CASRETGGSYEQYF
.	TRBD1	TRBJ2-5	TRBV7-9	TGTGCCAGCAGCTCAAGACAGGGGGTTGGGGAGACCCAGTACTTC	CASSSRQGVGETQYF
.	.	TRBJ2-1	TRBV28	TGTGCCAGCAGTTTAGGGCAGTACAATGAGCAGTTCTTC	CASSLGQYNEQFF
.	.	TRBJ2-7	TRBV6-6	TGTGCCATACAAAGGGGGGGTACCTACGAGCAGTACTTC	CAIQRGGTYEQYF
.	.	TRBJ1-6	TRBV28	TGTGCCAGCAGTCCCTGGGGAGGGGGGGGGAGTTATAATTCACCCCTCCACTTT	CASSPWGGGGSYNSPLHF
.	.	TRBJ2-1	TRBV6-1	TGTGCCAGCAGTGAAGCGCGGGGGCTTGAGCAGTTCTTC	CASSEARGLEQFF
.	.	TRBJ2-5	TRBV5-1	TGCGCCAGCAGCTTGAACGGGGAAGAGACCCAGTACTTC	CASSLNGEETQYF
.	.	TRBJ2-2	TRBV5-5	TGTGCCACTAGGCCTGTTATAGCCCTCACCGGGGAGCTGTTTTTT	CATRPVIALTGELFF
.	.	TRBJ1-6	TRBV10-3	TGTGCCATCAGTGAGTCCCCCAGTTCACCCCTCCACTTT	CAISESPSSPLHF
.	TRBD2	TRBJ2-7	TRBV6-5	TGTGCCAGCGGGAGGGTTCGGTCCTACGAGCAGTACTTC	CASGRVRSYEQYF
once	.	TRBJ1-2	TRBV5-1	TGCGCCAGCAGCGAATTCACATCCAGGGGATCGGACTATGGCTACACCTTC	CASSEFTSRGSDYGYTF
once	.	TRBJ1-4	TRBV27	TGTGCCAGCACCCAGGGATGGGGGGGACCTAATGAAAAACTGTTTTTT	CASTQGWGGPNEKLFF
.	.	TRBJ2-3	TRBV6-5	TGTGCCAGCAGTACGAGTCGGAGCACAGATACGCAGTATTTT	CASSTSRSTDTQYF
once	.	TRBJ1-1	TRBV6-2/TRBV6-3	TGTGCCAGCAGTTACCCGAAACTAGGGGGGAACACTGAAGCTTTCTTT	CASSYPKLGGNTEAFF
.	.	TRBJ1-1	TRBV2	TGTGCCAACTTAGAACTTTTTTCTTACACTGAAGCTTTCTTT	CANLELFSYTEAFF
.	.	TRBJ1-1	TRBV19	TGTGCCAGTATAGACAGGAACACTGAAGCTTTCTTT	CASIDRNTEAFF
.	TRBD2	TRBJ2-7	TRBV3-1/TRBV3-2	TGTGCCAGCCGTGCGGGAGTTGGAGGCTACTACGAGCAGTACTTC	CASRAGVGGYYEQYF
.	.	TRBJ1-3	TRBV3-1/TRBV3-2	TGTGCCAGCAGTTCCATAACAGGGATTCCTGGAAACACCATATATTTT	CASSSITGIPGNTIYF
.	.	TRBJ2-5	TRBV18	TGTGCCAGCTCACCTAACCAAGAGACCCAGTACTTC	CASSPNQETQYF
.	.	TRBJ1-1	TRBV27	TGTGCCAGCAGTTTATCGTGGCGGGCAGGGGACACTGAAGCTTTCTTT	CASSLSWRAGDTEAFF
.	TRBD2	TRBJ2-3	TRBV7-2	TGTGCCAGCAGCCCCCCTTCGGGGGGAGGAGATACGCAGTATTTT	CASSPPSGGGDTQYF
.	TRBD1	TRBJ1-6	TRBV6-2/TRBV6-3	TGTGCCAGCAGTTACAGACAGGGGACTTCACCCCTCCACTTT	CASSYRQGTSPLHF
few	.	TRBJ1-4	TRBV5-4	TGTGCCAGCAGCTTGGGAGCAGGGAGGGAAGCTAATGAAAAACTGTTTTTT	CASSLGAGREANEKLFF
.	.	TRBJ2-5	TRBV18	TGTGCCAGCACACCAAGGGGGAAGGGCGACCCTAGACAAGAGACCCAGTACTTC	CASTPRGKGDPRQETQYF
.	.	TRBJ1-2	TRBV28	TGTGCCAGCAGTTTACTAGTGGCAGGGGATGATGGCTACACCTTC	CASSLLVAGDDGYTF
.	TRBD2	TRBJ2-1	TRBV7-9	TGTGCCAGCAGCTCTGGGACTAGCGGGAGGGGGAATGAGCAGTTCTTC	CASSSGTSGRGNEQFF
.	.	TRBJ1-1	TRBV6-5	TGTGCCAGCAATCCCCTTTCGAACACTGAAGCTTTCTTT	CASNPLSNTEAFF
.	.	TRBJ1-6	TRBV25-1	TGTGCCAGCAGTGATGAGCAGGGAGGGTCACCCCTCCACTTT	CASSDEQGGSPLHF
.	.	TRBJ2-1	TRBV2	TGTGCCAGCAGTGTAGCGTTAACCTACAATGAGCAGTTCTTC	CASSVALTYNEQFF
.	.	TRBJ2-7	TRBV30	TGTGCCTGGAGTTCAGGGAACGAGCAGTACTTC	CAWSSGNEQYF
.	.	TRBJ1-2	TRBV3-1/TRBV3-2	TGTGCCAGCAGCCTTACTAGGGTAGCGACTAACTATGGCTACACCTTC	CASSLTRVATNYGYTF
.	.	TRBJ1-5	TRBV4-2	TGTGCCAGCAGCCCAAGCACGAACAATCAGCCCCAGCATTTT	CASSPSTNNQPQHF
.	.	TRBJ2-2	TRBV6-5	TGTGCCAGCGCAGCCGGGGCGAACACCGGGGAGCTGTTTTTT	CASAAGANTGELFF
.	TRBD2	TRBJ2-3	TRBV7-8	TGTGCCAGCAGCTTTGTAGCGGGAGGGCCGAGAGATACGCAGTATTTT	CASSFVAGGPRDTQYF
.	TRBD1	TRBJ1-2	TRBV6-5	TGTGCCAGCATGAGACAGGGGTCCTCGTATGGCTACACCTTC	CASMRQGSSYGYTF
.	TRBD1	TRBJ1-2	TRBV5-1	TGCGCCAGCGGCCCGACAGGGGCTAACTATGGCTACACCTTC	CASGPTGANYGYTF
.	TRBD1	TRBJ1-1	TRBV6-2/TRBV6-3	TGTGCCAGCAGTTTCACAGGGGTGAACACTGAAGCTTTCTTT	CASSFTGVNTEAFF
.	.	TRBJ1-2	TRBV4-3	TGCGCCAGCAGCCAAGATCGCCAGGACACGCGGGGCTACACCTTC	CASSQDRQDTRGYTF
.	TRBD1	TRBJ2-7	TRBV5-4	TGTGCCAGCAGCTGGGGACAGGGTTCCTCCTACGAGCAGTACTTC	CASSWGQGSSYEQYF
.	TRBD1	TRBJ1-6	TRBV28	TGTGCCAGCAGTGCCAGACAGGGGTCACCCCTCCACTTT	CASSARQGSPLHF
once	TRBD2	TRBJ2-2	TRBV5-1	TGCGCCAGCAGCTTGGCTGGGACTAGCGGGACAATGGTTAAGACCGGGGAGCTGTTTTTT	CASSLAGTSGTMVKTGELFF
.	TRBD1	TRBJ1-4	TRBV3-1/TRBV3-2	TGTGCCAGCAGCGGCGGGACAGTTAATGAAAAACTGTTTTTT	CASSGGTVNEKLFF
.	.	TRBJ2-7	TRBV5-1	TGCGCCAGCAGCTTACTCCCCGATCAAAACGAGCAGTACTTC	CASSLLPDQNEQYF
.	.	TRBJ1-1	TRBV19	TGTGCCAGTAGTATAGTGGGAGGTGAGAACACTGAAGCTTTCTTT	CASSIVGGENTEAFF
.	TRBD1	TRBJ2-7	TRBV27	TGTGCCAGCACCCTTTCGGGGACAGGGAAAGGCGAGCAGTACTTC	CASTLSGTGKGEQYF
.	TRBD1	TRBJ1-1	TRBV6-2/TRBV6-3	TGTGCCAGCAGTAGGACAGGGGGGGGGAGCACTGAAGCTTTCTTT	CASSRTGGGSTEAFF